This T cell receptor (beta chain) was captured by sequencing in a study of regulatory T cells in long-lasting Graves disease. The authors built TCR beta libraries using iRepertoire HTBI primers and Arm-PCR of CDR3 regions. TCRdb processed the multiplex PCR reads anew with MiXCR; each CDR3 protein has one entry. The repertoire holds a few hundred thousand distinct CDR3 sequences, with less than 30% as singletons. The time point here: persistent/refractory GD, antithyroid drugs over 5 years with positive TRAb. RNA isolated from PBMCs was used to make the TCR library. Germline V gene lookup returns CDR1 SQVTM and CDR2 ANQGSEA. The CDR3 runs 16 residues. J gave up 4 bases and V 4 bases, and 9 bases lay outside the gene matches. This clonotype was recorded at least ten times.

This receptor was taken from a woman aged 35 to 49 with Graves disease. The sample in question was peripheral blood mononuclear cells (PBMCs), obtained when the disease was refractory, from a patient treated with antithyroid drugs. This chain connects TRBV29-1 to TRBJ2-7; 14 bases match TRBD2. The CDR3 loop reads CSVVPGTSGSGYEQYF. The CDR3 DNA follows: TGCAGCGTTGTTCCCGGGACTAGCGGGAGTGGGTACGAGCAGTACTTC.